The rows below give T cell receptor beta chains drawn from one sample of a study of T cells in Graves' hyperthyroidism and ophthalmopathy. A single record per CDR3 protein comes from TCRdb applying MiXCR to the multiplex PCR reads. The sample holds 690,000 or so distinct CDR3 sequences; around 20% are singletons and the top ten take approximately 15%. Sequenced sample: blood. All receptors come from a woman between 50 and 59 years old with Graves' hyperthyroidism that later progressed to Graves' ophthalmopathy. The CDR3 runs from the conserved cysteine through the conserved F or W. A D gene is named only where the DNA matches it firmly. Clone size is shown for a subset of rows, as once, few, many or a class of expanded clone.

clone_size d_call j_call v_call cdr3_nt cdr3_aa
- - TRBJ2-5 TRBV20-1 TGCAGTGCTAGAGCCTTCGTCTGGACGGACCAAGAGACCCAGTACTTC CSARAFVWTDQETQYF
- TRBD2 TRBJ2-5 TRBV7-8 TGTGCCAGCAGCCCTACGCGGCTAGCGGGGGGCAAAGAGACCCAGTACTTC CASSPTRLAGGKETQYF
- TRBD2 TRBJ2-2 TRBV3-1 TGTGCCAGCAGCCAAGTGCGGGGGGCGGTCGACACCGGGGAGCTGTTTTTT CASSQVRGAVDTGELFF
many TRBD1 TRBJ1-1 TRBV30 TGTGCCTGGACTGACAGGGCCTATATTGGCGGCACTGAAGCTTTCTTT CAWTDRAYIGGTEAFF
many - TRBJ2-3 TRBV20-1 TGCAGTGCCCTTACAACACTTGGCACAGATACGCAGTATTTT CSALTTLGTDTQYF
few - TRBJ1-2 TRBV5-1 TGCGCCAGCAGCCCCGAAGAGGGGAGAATTTATGGCTACACCTTC CASSPEEGRIYGYTF
many - TRBJ1-1 TRBV18 TGTGCCAGCTCACCACGGATGGGGGGCTCGGACACTGAAGCTTTCTTT CASSPRMGGSDTEAFF
few TRBD1 TRBJ1-5 TRBV19 TGTGCCAGTAGTACCCTCACGGGACAGATTATTTATAGCAATCAGCCCCAGCATTTT CASSTLTGQIIYSNQPQHF
many TRBD1 TRBJ2-7 TRBV12-3/TRBV12-4 TGTGCCAGCAGTCTAAGGACAGGGGGGGGTTGGGAGCAGTACTTC CASSLRTGGGWEQYF
- - TRBJ1-4 TRBV10-3 TGTGCCACGGGGGACCGAGAGTATGAAAAACTGTTTTTT CATGDREYEKLFF
- - TRBJ2-7 TRBV20-1 TGCAGTGCCGCTGGGACCCTAGTAAGCGAGCAGTACTTC CSAAGTLVSEQYF
few - TRBJ1-1 TRBV7-2 TGTGCCAGCAGATACAGGGATTGGGGTGAAGCTTTCTTT CASRYRDWGEAFF
few TRBD1 TRBJ1-4 TRBV4-1 TGCGCCAGCAGCCAAGAGGAGGGGGCGAATGAAAAACTGTTTTTT CASSQEEGANEKLFF
many - TRBJ1-4 TRBV5-1 TGCGCCAGCAGCTCGTTAAGAGGCGGACACGCAGAAAAACTGTTTTTT CASSSLRGGHAEKLFF
- TRBD1 TRBJ2-6 TRBV2 TGTGCCAGCAGTGGGACAGGTTATGGGGCCAACGTCCTGACTTTC CASSGTGYGANVLTF
few - TRBJ2-4 TRBV30 TGTGCCTGGAGCCCCCAGAATGGGGACATTCAGTACTTC CAWSPQNGDIQYF
many - TRBJ2-3 TRBV3-1 TGTGCCAGCAGCCAAGAGAGCAGGGCGGAAAGCACAGATACGCAGTATTTT CASSQESRAESTDTQYF
- TRBD2 TRBJ2-1 TRBV6-2/TRBV6-3 TGTGCCAGCAGCCTAAGCGGGGCGTTCAATGAGCAGTTCTTC CASSLSGAFNEQFF
few - TRBJ2-2 TRBV4-1 TGCGCCAGCAGTCCAAGTATAACGGGGGATTACACCGGGGAGCTGTTTTTT CASSPSITGDYTGELFF
- TRBD1 TRBJ2-7 TRBV6-1 TGTGCCAGCAGTGAATGGGCCGGGACAGGGGAATACTACGAGCAGTACTTC CASSEWAGTGEYYEQYF
few - TRBJ1-5 TRBV20-1 TGCAGTGCCCCCCCGGCGGGGCGCCGAAATCAGCCCCAGCATTTT CSAPPAGRRNQPQHF
- - TRBJ1-1 TRBV14 TGTGCCAGCAGCCAAGATATGTTCCTGAACACTGAAGCTTTCTTT CASSQDMFLNTEAFF
few TRBD1 TRBJ1-2 TRBV7-3 TGTGCCAGCAGCATGCCGGGACAGGGGGCCGGAGGCTGCACCTTC CASSMPGQGAGGCTF
few - TRBJ1-2 TRBV7-9 TGTGCCAGCAGCGCGATTGGGACGGCCGTGGGCTATGGCTACACCTTC CASSAIGTAVGYGYTF
few - TRBJ2-5 TRBV6-5 TGTGCCAGCAGTTACCAGGGGGGCGTCCGGGAGACCCAGTACTTC CASSYQGGVRETQYF
- - TRBJ1-5 TRBV24-1 TGTGCCACCAGTGACGGGTCCACAGGAGATAGCAATCAGCCCCAGCATTTT CATSDGSTGDSNQPQHF
many - TRBJ2-5 TRBV30 TGTGCCTGGTTGCGGACAAGCCAAGAGACCCAGTACTTC CAWLRTSQETQYF
- - TRBJ2-3 TRBV4-1 TGCGCCAGCAGCCAAGTAGGACCAGATACGCAGTATTTT CASSQVGPDTQYF
few TRBD2 TRBJ2-1 TRBV5-1 TGCGCCAGCAGCTCCACGAGACGCCGGCGGGGGGGCCTCGATGAGCAGTTCTTC CASSSTRRRRGGLDEQFF
many TRBD1 TRBJ1-1 TRBV2 TGTGCCAGGGGACAGGGGGACACTGAAGCTTTCTTT CARGQGDTEAFF
- TRBD1 TRBJ1-4 TRBV27 TGTGCCAGCAGTTTATCTTACCCGGGACAGGGGAATGAAAAACTGTTTTTT CASSLSYPGQGNEKLFF
many TRBD2 TRBJ2-2 TRBV5-1 TGCGCCAGCAGCGCAGGGGGACTAGCGGTCGCCGGGGAGCTGTTTTTT CASSAGGLAVAGELFF
- - TRBJ2-7 TRBV27 TGTGCCAGCAGTTTACAGGCGTTCGGCGAGCAGTACTTC CASSLQAFGEQYF
- TRBD2 TRBJ2-1 TRBV12-5 TGTGCTAGTGGAGGCCCACTAGCGGGGGCAAACAATGAGCAGTTCTTC CASGGPLAGANNEQFF